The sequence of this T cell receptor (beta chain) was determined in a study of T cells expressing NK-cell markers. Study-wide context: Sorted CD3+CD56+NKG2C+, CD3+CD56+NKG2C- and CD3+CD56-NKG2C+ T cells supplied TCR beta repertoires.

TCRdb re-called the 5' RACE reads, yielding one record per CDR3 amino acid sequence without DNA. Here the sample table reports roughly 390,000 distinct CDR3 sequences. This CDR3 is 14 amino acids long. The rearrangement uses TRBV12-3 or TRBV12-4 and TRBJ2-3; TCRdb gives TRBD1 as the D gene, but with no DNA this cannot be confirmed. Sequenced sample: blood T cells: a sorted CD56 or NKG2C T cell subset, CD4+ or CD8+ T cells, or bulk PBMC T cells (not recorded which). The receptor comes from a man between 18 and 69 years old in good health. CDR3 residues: CASRNRETKDTQYF.